This record concerns one TCR beta chain sequence. The antigen is undetermined. Relative to the germline gene, one junction end is altered; a read error may explain this. This sample was included in a study of blood T cells in healthy people across ages. Overall study context: About one barcoded TCR beta cDNA was captured per two T cells.

No fewer than 7 million PBMCs went into each sample. General study points: The fall in TCR beta diversity per million T cells was roughly linear with age. Naive CD4+ cells and diversity were both higher in long-lived donors than in aged donors.

Looked up from germline, CDR1 is MDHEN and CDR2 is SYDVKM. The CDR3 extends over 17 amino acids. Then a second PCR, running roughly 7 to 11 cycles, was carried out with a sample-barcoded 5' primer and a J-beta primer mix. TCRdb analysed the 5' RACE reads with MiXCR anew, one entry per CDR3 protein. The sample lists some 1.4 million distinct CDR3 sequences, about 40% occurring once. Specimen: blood. V usage is TRBV28 and J usage is TRBJ2-6; TRBD1 aligns across 8 bases. The sequence was obtained from a woman aged 18-29 years in good health. The DNA of the CDR3 is TGTGCCAGCAGTTTCCAGGGGGCCACCTCTGGGGCCAACGCCCTGACTTTC. Protein: CASSFQGATSGANALTF. Supplemented by reference TRBV28 and TRBJ2-6, the full variable domain reads DVKVTQSSRYLVKRTGEKVFLECVQDMDHENMFWYRQDPGLGLRLIYFSYDVKMKEKGDIPEGYSVSREKKERFSLILESASTNQTSMYLCASSFQGATSGANALTFGAGSRLTVL.